Listed here are 14 T cell receptor beta chains from one sample, sequenced in a study of T cell changes during pregnancy in multiple sclerosis. Libraries were prepared by immunoSEQ multiplex PCR; TCRdb keeps only in-frame clonotypes and omits some of them. The table has over 65,000 clones, about 89% seen once; the top ten hold 0.86%. The starting material was peripheral blood, obtained in the second trimester of pregnancy. These receptors all come from a female donor with multiple sclerosis, enrolled in a pregnancy study.

The V call is TRBV9, the J call TRBJ2-5; 11 nucleotides match TRBD2. Germline V lookup: CDR1 SGDLS, CDR2 YYNGEE. The CDR3 runs 18 residues. Germline trimming cut 4 bases from V and 5 bases from J; bases unmatched to any gene: 16. The CDR3 DNA is TGTGCCAGCAGCCCGTTCCCATTTAGCGGGGGGGCCTACGAGACCCAGTACTTC. Protein product: CASSPFPFSGGAYETQYF.

The chain combines TRBV29-1 with TRBJ2-3, with D tentatively TRBD1 (6 bases). V was trimmed by 7 bases and J by 0 bases, leaving 11 bases between them. Germline CDR1 and CDR2: SQVTM and ANQGSEA. The CDR3 totals 13 residues. CDR3 bases: TGCAGCGGGACAGCTTCTAGCACAGATACGCAGTATTTT. This translates into CSGTASSTDTQYF.

The chain uses TRBV4-1 and TRBJ2-7; TRBD2 agrees at 11 bases. Trimming removed 4 bases from V and 2 bases from J; junction bases left unmatched: 7. Germline V gene lookup returns CDR1 MGHRA and CDR2 YSYEKL. The CDR3 sequence is 16 residues long. The CDR3 region is CASSPQTSGAAYEQYF. For the CDR3, the DNA is TGCGCCAGCAGCCCTCAGACTAGCGGGGCCGCCTACGAGCAGTACTTC.

This clone was seen a few times. V gene TRBV7-3 combines with J gene TRBJ1-6; D gene uncertain. Trimming pared 3 bases from V and 7 bases from J, leaving 10 bases between. Germline V CDR1 and CDR2: SGHTA, FQGTGA. The CDR3 sequence is 14 residues long. CDR3 protein: CASSLRAVNSPLHF. For the CDR3, the DNA is TGTGCCAGCAGCTTGAGGGCAGTAAATTCACCCCTCCACTTT. The entire variable domain, with the rest obtained from reference TRBV7-3 and TRBJ1-6, is as follows: GAGVSQTPSNKVTEKGKYVELRCDPISGHTALYWYRQSLGQGPEFLIYFQGTGAADDSGLPNDRFFAVRPEGSVSTLKIQRTERGDSAVYLCASSLRAVNSPLHFGNGTRLTVT.

The sample holds one count of this clone. The rearrangement uses TRBV6-5 and TRBJ1-2; tentatively, D is TRBD1 (6 bases). The CDR3 has 14 amino acids. The ends were cut back, 6 bases at V and 7 bases at J, with 18 bases in the middle. Germline V CDR1 and CDR2: MNHEY, SVGAGI. CDR3 in amino acids: CASSPSQGLGGYTF. The CDR3 nucleotides are TGTGCCAGCAGCCCCTCGCAGGGGCTGGGTGGCTACACCTTC.

The rearrangement joins TRBV28 to TRBJ1-2, with 9 bases that match TRBD1. The CDR3 has 14 amino acids. Germline V gives CDR1 MDHEN, CDR2 SYDVKM. Trimming took 6 bases from V and 2 from J; bases not matched to a gene: 4. This chain's CDR3 is CASRGGTGNYGYTF. The CDR3 coding sequence is TGTGCCAGCAGGGGCGGGACAGGGAACTATGGCTACACCTTC.

This clone turned up a few times. The chain uses TRBV19 and TRBJ1-2, with 9 positions matching TRBD1. The CDR3 spans 14 residues. V dropped 8 bases and J dropped 2; count of bases not matched to a gene: 6. Germline CDR1 is LNHDA and CDR2 is SQIVND (reference sequence). The CDR3: CASRYDRGNYGYTF. In nucleotides, the CDR3 is TGTGCCAGTCGATATGACAGGGGGAACTATGGCTACACCTTC.

V and J are TRBV9 and TRBJ1-2; 7 nucleotides agree with TRBD1. The CDR3 is 13 residues long. Per the germline V gene, CDR1 is SGDLS and CDR2 is YYNGEE. The J segment lost 0 bases and the V segment lost 8 bases, leaving 4 bases of the junction unmatched. CDR3 sequence: CASSQGANYGYTF. The DNA of the CDR3 is TGTGCCAGTTCCCAGGGGGCTAACTATGGCTACACCTTC.

This sequence joins TRBV7-8 and TRBJ1-6, with D possibly matching TRBD1 (5 bases). The CDR3 consists of 15 residues. V lost 4 bases, J lost 6 bases, and 13 bases lay in between. CDR1 and CDR2 from the germline V gene are SGHVS and FQNEAQ. CDR3 nucleotides: TGTGCCAGCAGCTCAGCGGGGGGTTCTAATTCACCCCTCCACTTT. Translated: CASSSAGGSNSPLHF.

The chain has TRBV5-6 and TRBJ2-5; D not certain. CDR1 is SGHDT and CDR2 is YYEEEE in the germline V gene. The CDR3 totals 13 residues. With 3 bases removed from V and 0 bases from J, the gap between germline ends came to 6 bases. The CDR3 sequence: CASSSTDQETQYF. CDR3 nucleotide sequence: TGTGCCAGCAGCTCCACGGACCAAGAGACCCAGTACTTC.

The chain uses TRBV15 and TRBJ2-7, with 9 positions matching TRBD2. Germline CDR1 and CDR2: LNHNV and YYDKDF (reference sequence). The V gene end was trimmed by 6 bases and the J gene end by 3 bases; junction bases not matched to a gene: 9. The CDR3 has 15 amino acids. The CDR3 here is CATSVAGAPFYEQYF. The DNA for the CDR3 is TGTGCCACCAGTGTAGCGGGGGCCCCTTTCTACGAGCAGTACTTC.

The V and J genes are TRBV6-5 and TRBJ2-5; D is possibly TRBD2 (5 bases). The V gene lost 6 bases and the J gene lost 2 bases, with 13 bases spanning the gap. The CDR3 has 14 amino acids. Germline V CDR1 and CDR2: MNHEY, SVGAGI. Written as DNA, the CDR3 is TGTGCCAGCAGAACCTCGGGGATTCAAGAGACCCAGTACTTC. Its protein is CASRTSGIQETQYF.

The V gene is TRBV19, the J gene TRBJ2-1; 13 bases are shared with TRBD2. Per germline, CDR1 LNHDA and CDR2 SQIVND (reference sequence). The CDR3 loop spans 15 amino acids. The V gene end was trimmed by 8 bases and the J gene end by 10 bases; junction bases not matched to a gene: 11. CDR3: CASGRTSGGQGEQFF. The CDR3 nucleotides are TGTGCCAGTGGCCGGACTAGCGGGGGCCAGGGGGAGCAGTTCTTC.

The CDR3 bases are TGTGCCAGCAGTTTAACAACAGGTGTCTATGGCTACACCTTC. This translates into CASSLTTGVYGYTF. J is TRBJ1-2 and V is TRBV28; weak D call: TRBD1 (5 bases). V lost 2 bases and J 4 bases, leaving 11 bases between the germline ends. This CDR3 contains 14 residues. Germline V gives CDR1 MDHEN, CDR2 SYDVKM.